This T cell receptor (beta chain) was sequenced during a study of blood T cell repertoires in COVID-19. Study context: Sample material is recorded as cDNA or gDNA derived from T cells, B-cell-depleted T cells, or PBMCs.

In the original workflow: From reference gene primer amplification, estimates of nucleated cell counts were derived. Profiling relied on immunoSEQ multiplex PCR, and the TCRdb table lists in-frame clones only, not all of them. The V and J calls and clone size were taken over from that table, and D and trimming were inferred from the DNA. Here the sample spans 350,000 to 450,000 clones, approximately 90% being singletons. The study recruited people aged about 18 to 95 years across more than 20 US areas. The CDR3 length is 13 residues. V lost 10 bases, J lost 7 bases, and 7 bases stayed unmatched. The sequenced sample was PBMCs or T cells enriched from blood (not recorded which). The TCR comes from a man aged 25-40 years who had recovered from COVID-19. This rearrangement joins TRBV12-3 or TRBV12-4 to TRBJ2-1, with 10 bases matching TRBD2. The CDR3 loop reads CATGLAVWNEQFF. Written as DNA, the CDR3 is TGTGCCACCGGACTAGCGGTCTGGAATGAGCAGTTCTTC.